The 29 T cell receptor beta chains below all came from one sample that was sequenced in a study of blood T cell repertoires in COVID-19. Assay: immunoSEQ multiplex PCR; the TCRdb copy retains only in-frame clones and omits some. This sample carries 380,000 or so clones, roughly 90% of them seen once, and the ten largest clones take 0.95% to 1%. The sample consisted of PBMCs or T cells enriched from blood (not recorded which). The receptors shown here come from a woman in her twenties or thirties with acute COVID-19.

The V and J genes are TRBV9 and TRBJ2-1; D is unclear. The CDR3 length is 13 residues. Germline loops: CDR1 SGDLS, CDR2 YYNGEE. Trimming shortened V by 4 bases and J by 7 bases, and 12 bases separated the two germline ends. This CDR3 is CASSPLLKNEQFF. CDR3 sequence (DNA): TGTGCCAGCAGCCCCTTGTTAAAAAATGAGCAGTTCTTC. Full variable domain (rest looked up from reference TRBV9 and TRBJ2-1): DSGVTQTPKHLITATGQRVTLRCSPRSGDLSVYWYQQSLDQGLQFLIQYYNGEERAKGNILERFSAQQFPDLHSELNLSSLELGDSALYFCASSPLLKNEQFFGPGTRLTVL.

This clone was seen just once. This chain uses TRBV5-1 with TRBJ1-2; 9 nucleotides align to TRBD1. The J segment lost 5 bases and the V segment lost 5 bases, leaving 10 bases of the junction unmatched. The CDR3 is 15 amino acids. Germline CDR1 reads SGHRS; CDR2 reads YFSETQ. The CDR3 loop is CASRMPDRGFYGYTF. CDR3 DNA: TGCGCCAGCAGGATGCCGGACAGGGGATTTTATGGCTACACCTTC.

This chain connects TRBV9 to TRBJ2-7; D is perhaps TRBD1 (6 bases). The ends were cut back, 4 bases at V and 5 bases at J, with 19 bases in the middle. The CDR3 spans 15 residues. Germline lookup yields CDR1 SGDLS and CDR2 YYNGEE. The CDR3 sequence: CASSPHSAPGDEQYF. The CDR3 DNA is TGTGCCAGCAGCCCCCATAGCGCCCCAGGGGACGAGCAGTACTTC.

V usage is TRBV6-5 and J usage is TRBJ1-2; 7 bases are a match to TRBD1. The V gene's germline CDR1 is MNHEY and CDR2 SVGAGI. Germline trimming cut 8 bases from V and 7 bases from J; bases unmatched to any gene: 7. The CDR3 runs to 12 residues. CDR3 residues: CASLDRARGYTF. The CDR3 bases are TGTGCCAGCCTTGACAGGGCTCGTGGCTACACCTTC.

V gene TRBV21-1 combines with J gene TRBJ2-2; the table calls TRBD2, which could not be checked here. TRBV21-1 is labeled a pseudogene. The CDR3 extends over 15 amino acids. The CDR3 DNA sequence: TGTGCCAGCAGAGTAAAATGTCAGTGCGGCGGGGAGCTGTTTTTT. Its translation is CASRVKCQCGGELFF.

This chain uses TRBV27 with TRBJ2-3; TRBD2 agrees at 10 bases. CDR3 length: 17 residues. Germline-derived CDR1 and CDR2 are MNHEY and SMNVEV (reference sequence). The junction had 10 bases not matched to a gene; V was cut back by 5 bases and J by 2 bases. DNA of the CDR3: TGTGCCAGCAGTCCACGTCTCACTAGCGGGGCCACAGATACGCAGTATTTT. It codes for CASSPRLTSGATDTQYF.

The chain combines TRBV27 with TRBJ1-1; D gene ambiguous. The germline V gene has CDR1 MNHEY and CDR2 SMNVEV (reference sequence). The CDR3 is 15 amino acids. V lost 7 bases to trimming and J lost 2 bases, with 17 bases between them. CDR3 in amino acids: CASKPALLVNTEAFF. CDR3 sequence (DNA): TGTGCCAGCAAACCCGCGCTATTAGTAAACACTGAAGCTTTCTTT.

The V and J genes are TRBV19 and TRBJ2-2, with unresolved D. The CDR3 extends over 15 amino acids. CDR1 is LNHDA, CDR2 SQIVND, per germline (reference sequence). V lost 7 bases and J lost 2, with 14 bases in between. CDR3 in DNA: TGTGCCAGTACTAGACTTTCTCTTAACACCGGGGAGCTGTTTTTT. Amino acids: CASTRLSLNTGELFF.

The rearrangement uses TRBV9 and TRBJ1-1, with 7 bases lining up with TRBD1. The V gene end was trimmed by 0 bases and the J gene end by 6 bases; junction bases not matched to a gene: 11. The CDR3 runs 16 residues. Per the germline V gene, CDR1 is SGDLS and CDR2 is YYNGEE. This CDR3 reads CASSVAPEGGRAEAFF. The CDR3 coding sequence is TGTGCCAGCAGCGTAGCTCCAGAAGGGGGCAGGGCTGAAGCTTTCTTT. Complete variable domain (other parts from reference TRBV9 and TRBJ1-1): DSGVTQTPKHLITATGQRVTLRCSPRSGDLSVYWYQQSLDQGLQFLIQYYNGEERAKGNILERFSAQQFPDLHSELNLSSLELGDSALYFCASSVAPEGGRAEAFFGQGTRLTVV.

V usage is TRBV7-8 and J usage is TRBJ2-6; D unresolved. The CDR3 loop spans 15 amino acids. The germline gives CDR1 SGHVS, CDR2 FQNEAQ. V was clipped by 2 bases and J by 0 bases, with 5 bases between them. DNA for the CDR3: TGTGCCAGCAGCTTATCTATCTCTGGGGCCAACGTCCTGACTTTC. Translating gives CASSLSISGANVLTF.

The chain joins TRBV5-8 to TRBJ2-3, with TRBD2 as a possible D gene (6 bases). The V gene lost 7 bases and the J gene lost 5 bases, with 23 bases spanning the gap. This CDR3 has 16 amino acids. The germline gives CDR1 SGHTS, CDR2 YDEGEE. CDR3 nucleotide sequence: TGTGCCAGCCACGCCGGTATGGGGGAGGAGGGAGATACGCAGTATTTT. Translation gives CASHAGMGEEGDTQYF. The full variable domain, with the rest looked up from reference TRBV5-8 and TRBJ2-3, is EAGVTQSPTHLIKTRGQQATLRCSPISGHTSVYWYQQALGLGLQFLLWYDEGEERNRGNFPPRFSGRQFPNYSSELNVNALELEDSALYLCASHAGMGEEGDTQYFGPGTRLTVL.

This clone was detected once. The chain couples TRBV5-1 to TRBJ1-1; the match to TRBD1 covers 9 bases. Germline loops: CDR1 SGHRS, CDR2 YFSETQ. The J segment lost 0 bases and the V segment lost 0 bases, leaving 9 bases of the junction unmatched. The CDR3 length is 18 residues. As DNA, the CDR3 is TGCGCCAGCAGCTTGGGGCAGGGACAGGGACACATGAACACTGAAGCTTTCTTT. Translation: CASSLGQGQGHMNTEAFF.

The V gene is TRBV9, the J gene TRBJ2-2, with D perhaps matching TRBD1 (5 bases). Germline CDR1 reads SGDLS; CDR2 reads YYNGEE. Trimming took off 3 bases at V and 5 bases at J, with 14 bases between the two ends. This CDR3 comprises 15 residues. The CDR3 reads CASSASQVSTGELFF. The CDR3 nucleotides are TGTGCCAGCAGCGCCTCACAGGTTTCGACCGGGGAGCTGTTTTTT.

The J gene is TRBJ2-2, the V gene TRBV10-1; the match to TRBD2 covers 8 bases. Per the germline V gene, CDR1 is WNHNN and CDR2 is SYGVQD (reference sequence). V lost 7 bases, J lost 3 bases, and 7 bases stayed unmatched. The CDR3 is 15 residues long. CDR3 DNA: TGCGCCAGCACCGCGGGGGGCCTTGACACCGGGGAGCTGTTTTTT. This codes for CASTAGGLDTGELFF.

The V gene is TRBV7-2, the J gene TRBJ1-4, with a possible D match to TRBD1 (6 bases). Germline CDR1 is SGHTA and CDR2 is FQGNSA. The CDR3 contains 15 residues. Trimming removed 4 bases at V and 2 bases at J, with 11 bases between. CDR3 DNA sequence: TGTGCCAGCAGCTCCACAGGGTGGACTAATGAAAAACTGTTTTTT. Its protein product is CASSSTGWTNEKLFF.

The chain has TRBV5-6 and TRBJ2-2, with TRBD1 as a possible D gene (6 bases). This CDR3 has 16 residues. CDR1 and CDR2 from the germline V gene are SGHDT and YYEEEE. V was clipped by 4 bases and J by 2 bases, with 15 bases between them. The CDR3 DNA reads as TGTGCCAGCAGCATCCGGGACATAGGAAACACCGGGGAGCTGTTTTTT. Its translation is CASSIRDIGNTGELFF.

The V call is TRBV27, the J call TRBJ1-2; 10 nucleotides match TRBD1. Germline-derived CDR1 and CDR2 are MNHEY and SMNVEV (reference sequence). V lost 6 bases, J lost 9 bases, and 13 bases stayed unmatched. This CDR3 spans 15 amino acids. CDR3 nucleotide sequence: TGTGCCAGCAGCTCTAAGGGGTGGGACAGGGGTAGCTACACCTTC. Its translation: CASSSKGWDRGSYTF.

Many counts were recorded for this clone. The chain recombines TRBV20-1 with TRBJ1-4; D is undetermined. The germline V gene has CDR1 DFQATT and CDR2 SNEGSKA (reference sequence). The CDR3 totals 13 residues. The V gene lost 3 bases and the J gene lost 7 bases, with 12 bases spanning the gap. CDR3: CSASPRRAEKLFF. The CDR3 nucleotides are TGCAGTGCTAGTCCTCGCCGCGCTGAAAAACTGTTTTTT.

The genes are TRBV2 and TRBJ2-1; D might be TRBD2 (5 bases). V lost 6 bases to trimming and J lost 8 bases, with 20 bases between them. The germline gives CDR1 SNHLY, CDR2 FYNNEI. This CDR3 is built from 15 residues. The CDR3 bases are TGTGCCAGCAGCGGGGAAAACTCCCGCCACGATGAGCAGTTCTTC. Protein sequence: CASSGENSRHDEQFF.

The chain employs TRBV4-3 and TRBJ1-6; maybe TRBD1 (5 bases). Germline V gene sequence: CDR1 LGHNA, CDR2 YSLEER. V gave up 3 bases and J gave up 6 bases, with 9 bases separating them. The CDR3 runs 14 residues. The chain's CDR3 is CASSQTEINSPLHF. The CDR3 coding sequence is TGCGCCAGCAGCCAGACAGAAATTAATTCACCCCTCCACTTT.

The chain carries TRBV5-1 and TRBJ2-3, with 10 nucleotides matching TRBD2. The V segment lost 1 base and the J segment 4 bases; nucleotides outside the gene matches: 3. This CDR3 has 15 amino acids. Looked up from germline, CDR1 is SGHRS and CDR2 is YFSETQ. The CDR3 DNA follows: TGCGCCAGCAGCTTGCCTAGCGGGGGTTCAGATACGCAGTATTTT. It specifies CASSLPSGGSDTQYF.

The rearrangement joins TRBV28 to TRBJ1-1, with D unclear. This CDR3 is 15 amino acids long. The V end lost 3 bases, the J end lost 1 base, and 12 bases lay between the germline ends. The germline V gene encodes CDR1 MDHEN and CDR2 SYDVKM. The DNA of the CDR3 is TGTGCCAGCAGTTTCTGGGAGGCTGGGAACACTGAAGCTTTCTTT. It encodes CASSFWEAGNTEAFF.

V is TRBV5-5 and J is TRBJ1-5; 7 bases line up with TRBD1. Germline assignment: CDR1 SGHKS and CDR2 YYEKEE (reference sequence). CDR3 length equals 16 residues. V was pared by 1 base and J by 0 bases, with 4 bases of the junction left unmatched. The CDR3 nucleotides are TGTGCCAGCAGCTTGCTAGACAGGGCTAGCAATCAGCCCCAGCATTTT. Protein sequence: CASSLLDRASNQPQHF.

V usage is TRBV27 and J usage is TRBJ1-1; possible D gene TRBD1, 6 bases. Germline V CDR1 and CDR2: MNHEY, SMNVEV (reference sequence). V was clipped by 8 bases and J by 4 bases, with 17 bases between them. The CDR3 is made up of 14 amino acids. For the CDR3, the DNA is TGTGCCAGCGGACGGGGGGCGCAAGGCACTGAAGCTTTCTTT. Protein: CASGRGAQGTEAFF.

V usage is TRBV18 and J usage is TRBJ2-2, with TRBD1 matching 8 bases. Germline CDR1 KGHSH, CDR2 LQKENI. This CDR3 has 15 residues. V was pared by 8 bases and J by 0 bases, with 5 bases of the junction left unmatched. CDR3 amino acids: CASTGQVANTGELFF. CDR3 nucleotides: TGTGCCAGCACGGGACAGGTCGCGAACACCGGGGAGCTGTTTTTT.

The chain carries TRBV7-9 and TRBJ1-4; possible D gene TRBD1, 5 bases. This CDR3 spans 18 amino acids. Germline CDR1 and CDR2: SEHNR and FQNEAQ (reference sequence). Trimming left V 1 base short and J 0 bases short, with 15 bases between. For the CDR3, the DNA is TGTGCCAGCAGCTTAGAACGGTACTCGGGGGCAACTAATGAAAAACTGTTTTTT. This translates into CASSLERYSGATNEKLFF.

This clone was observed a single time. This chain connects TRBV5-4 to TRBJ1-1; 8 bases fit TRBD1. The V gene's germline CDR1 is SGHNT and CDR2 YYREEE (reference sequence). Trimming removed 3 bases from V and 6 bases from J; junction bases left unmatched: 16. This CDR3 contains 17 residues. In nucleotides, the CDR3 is TGTGCCAGCAGCTCCTGGGATATGCAGGGGGCTTTGGCTGAAGCTTTCTTT. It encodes CASSSWDMQGALAEAFF.

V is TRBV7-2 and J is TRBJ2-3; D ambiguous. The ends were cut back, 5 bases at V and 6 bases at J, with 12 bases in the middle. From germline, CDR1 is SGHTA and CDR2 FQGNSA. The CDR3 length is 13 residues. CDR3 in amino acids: CASSPAWADTQYF. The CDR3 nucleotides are TGTGCCAGCAGCCCAGCCTGGGCGGATACGCAGTATTTT.

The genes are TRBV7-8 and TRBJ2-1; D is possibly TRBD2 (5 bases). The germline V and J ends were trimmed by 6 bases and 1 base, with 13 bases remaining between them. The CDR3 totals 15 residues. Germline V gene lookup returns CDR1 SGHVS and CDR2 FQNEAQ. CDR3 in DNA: TGTGCCAGCAGAAGACTGGGAGCGTCCTACAATGAGCAGTTCTTC. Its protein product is CASRRLGASYNEQFF.